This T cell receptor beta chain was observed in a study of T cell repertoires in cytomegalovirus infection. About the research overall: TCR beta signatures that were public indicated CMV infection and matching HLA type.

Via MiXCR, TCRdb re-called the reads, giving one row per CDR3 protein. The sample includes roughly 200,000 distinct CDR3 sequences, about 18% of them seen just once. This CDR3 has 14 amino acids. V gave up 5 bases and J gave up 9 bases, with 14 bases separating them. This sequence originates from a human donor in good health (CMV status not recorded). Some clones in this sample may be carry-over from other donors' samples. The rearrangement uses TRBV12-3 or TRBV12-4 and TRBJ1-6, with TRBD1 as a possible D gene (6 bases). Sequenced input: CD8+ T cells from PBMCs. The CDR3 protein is CASSASGTTSPLHF. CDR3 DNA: TGTGCCAGCAGTGCCTCCGGGACAACTTCACCCCTCCACTTT.